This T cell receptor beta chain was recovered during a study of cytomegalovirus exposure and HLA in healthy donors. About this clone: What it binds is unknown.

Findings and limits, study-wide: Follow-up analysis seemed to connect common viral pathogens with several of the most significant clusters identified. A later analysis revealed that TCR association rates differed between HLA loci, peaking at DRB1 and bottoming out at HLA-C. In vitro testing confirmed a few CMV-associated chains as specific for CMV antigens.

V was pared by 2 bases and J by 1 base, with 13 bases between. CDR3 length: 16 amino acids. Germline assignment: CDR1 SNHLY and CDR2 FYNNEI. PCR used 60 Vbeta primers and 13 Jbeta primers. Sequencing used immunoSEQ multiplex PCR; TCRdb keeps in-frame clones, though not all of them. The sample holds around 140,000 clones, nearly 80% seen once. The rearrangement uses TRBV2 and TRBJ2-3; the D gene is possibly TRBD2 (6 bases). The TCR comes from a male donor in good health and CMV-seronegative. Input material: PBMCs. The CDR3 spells CASSEMFGGGTDTQYF. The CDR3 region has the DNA TGTGCCAGCAGTGAAATGTTCGGGGGAGGCACAGATACGCAGTATTTT.